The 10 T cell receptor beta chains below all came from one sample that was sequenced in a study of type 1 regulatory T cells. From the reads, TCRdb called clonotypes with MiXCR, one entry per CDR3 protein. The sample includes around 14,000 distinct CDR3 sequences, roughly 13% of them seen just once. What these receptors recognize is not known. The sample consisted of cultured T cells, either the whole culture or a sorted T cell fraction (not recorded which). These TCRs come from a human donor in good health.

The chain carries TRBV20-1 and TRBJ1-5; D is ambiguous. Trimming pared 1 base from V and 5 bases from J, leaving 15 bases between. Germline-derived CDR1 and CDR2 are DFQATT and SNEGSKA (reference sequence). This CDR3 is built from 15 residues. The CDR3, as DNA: TGCAGTGCTAGAGTTGCTGGGGATGGCTATCAGCCCCAGCATTTT. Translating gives CSARVAGDGYQPQHF.

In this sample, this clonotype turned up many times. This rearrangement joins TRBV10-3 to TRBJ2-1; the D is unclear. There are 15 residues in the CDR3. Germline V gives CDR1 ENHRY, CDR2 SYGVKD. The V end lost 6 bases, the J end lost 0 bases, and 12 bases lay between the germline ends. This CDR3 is CAISQDRPSYNEQFF. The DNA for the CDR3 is TGTGCCATCAGCCAGGACCGACCCTCCTACAATGAGCAGTTCTTC.

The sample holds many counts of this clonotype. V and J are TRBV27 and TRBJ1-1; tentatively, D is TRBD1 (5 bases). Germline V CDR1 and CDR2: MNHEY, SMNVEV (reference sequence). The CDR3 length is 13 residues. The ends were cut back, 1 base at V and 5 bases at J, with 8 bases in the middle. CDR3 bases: TGTGCCAGCAGTTTATGGGGCCGGACTGAAGCTTTCTTT. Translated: CASSLWGRTEAFF.

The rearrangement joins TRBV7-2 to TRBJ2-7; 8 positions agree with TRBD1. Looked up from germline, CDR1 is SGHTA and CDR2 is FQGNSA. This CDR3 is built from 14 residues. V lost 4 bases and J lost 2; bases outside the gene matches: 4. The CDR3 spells CASSWGQVTYEQYF. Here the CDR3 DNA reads TGTGCCAGCAGCTGGGGACAGGTTACCTACGAGCAGTACTTC.

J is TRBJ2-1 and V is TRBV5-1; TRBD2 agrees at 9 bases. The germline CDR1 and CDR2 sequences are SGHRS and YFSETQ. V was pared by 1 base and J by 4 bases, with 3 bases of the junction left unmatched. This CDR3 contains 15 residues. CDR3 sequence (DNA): TGCGCCAGCAGCTTGTCTAGCGGGATTTACAATGAGCAGTTCTTC. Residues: CASSLSSGIYNEQFF.

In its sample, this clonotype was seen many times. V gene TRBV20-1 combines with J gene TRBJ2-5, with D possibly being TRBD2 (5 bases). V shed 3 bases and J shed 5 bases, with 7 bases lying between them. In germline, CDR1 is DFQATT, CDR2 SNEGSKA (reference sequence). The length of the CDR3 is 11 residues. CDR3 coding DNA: TGCAGTGCTAGGGACTGGGAGACCCAGTACTTC. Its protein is CSARDWETQYF.

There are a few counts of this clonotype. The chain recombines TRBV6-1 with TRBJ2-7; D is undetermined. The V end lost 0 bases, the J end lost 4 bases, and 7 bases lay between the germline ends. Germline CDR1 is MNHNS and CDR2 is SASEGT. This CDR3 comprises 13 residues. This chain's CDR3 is CASSEAVGYEQYF. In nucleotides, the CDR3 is TGTGCCAGCAGTGAAGCGGTGGGTTACGAGCAGTACTTC.

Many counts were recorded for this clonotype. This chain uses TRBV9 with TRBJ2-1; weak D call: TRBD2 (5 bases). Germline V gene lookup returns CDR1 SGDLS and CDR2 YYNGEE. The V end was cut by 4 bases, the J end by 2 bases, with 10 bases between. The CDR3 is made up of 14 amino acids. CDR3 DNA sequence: TGTGCCAGCAGCCCCAGCGGCACCTACAATGAGCAGTTCTTC. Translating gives CASSPSGTYNEQFF.

For the CDR3, the DNA is TGTGCCACCACAAGAGCGGGAGGCAATGAGCTGTTTTTT. Its translation is CATTRAGGNELFF. The J gene is TRBJ2-2, the V gene TRBV24-1; 9 bases are a match to TRBD2. Germline V gene lookup returns CDR1 KGHDR and CDR2 SFDVKD. Losses at the gene ends were 8 bases for V and 11 bases for J; bases not matched to a gene: 8. The CDR3 length is 13 residues.

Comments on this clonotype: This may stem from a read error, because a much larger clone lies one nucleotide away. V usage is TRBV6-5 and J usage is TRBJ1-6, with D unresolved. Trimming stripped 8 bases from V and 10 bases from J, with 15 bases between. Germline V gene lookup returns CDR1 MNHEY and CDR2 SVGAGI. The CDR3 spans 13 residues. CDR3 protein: CASGFHKESPLHF. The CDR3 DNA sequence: TGTGCCAGCGGTTTCCACAAGGAGTCACCCCTCCACTTT.